These 24 T cell receptor beta chains were sequenced from one sample in a study of blood T cell repertoires in COVID-19. The data were produced by immunoSEQ multiplex PCR, yet TCRdb's version contains in-frame clones alone and is incomplete. Seen here are over 140,000 clones, 60% to 80% observed once, and the top ten hold around 2.9%. The sample comprised PBMCs or T cells enriched from blood (not recorded which). The source of these receptors is a woman aged 50 to 60 who had recovered from COVID-19.

CDR3 sequence: CASSIGGRETQYF. CDR3 DNA sequence: TGTGCCAGCAGCATAGGGGGAAGAGAGACCCAGTACTTC. V and J are TRBV7-3 and TRBJ2-5, with a possible D match to TRBD1 (6 bases). The CDR3 length is 13 residues. Looked up from germline, CDR1 is SGHTA and CDR2 is FQGTGA. With 5 bases removed from V and 4 bases from J, the gap between germline ends came to 11 bases.

V gene TRBV4-1 combines with J gene TRBJ2-2, with a weak D call TRBD2 (5 bases). V lost 0 bases and J lost 0, with 11 bases in between. In germline, CDR1 is MGHRA, CDR2 YSYEKL. The CDR3 length is 17 residues. The CDR3 spells CASSQENSGANTGELFF. In nucleotides, the CDR3 is TGCGCCAGCAGCCAAGAAAACAGCGGCGCGAACACCGGGGAGCTGTTTTTT.

The chain couples TRBV28 to TRBJ1-1; D call uncertain. The germline V gene has CDR1 MDHEN and CDR2 SYDVKM. Trimming removed 3 bases at V and 3 bases at J, with 17 bases between. The CDR3 covers 16 residues. CDR3 coding DNA: TGTGCCAGCAGTTTTGCGTCTTTGGTCCCGGACACTGAAGCTTTCTTT. Amino acids: CASSFASLVPDTEAFF.

In its sample, this clone ranks as medium-sized. The V and J genes are TRBV9 and TRBJ2-7, with a weak D call TRBD1 (5 bases). Germline V CDR1 and CDR2: SGDLS, YYNGEE. Trimming pared 3 bases from V and 6 bases from J, leaving 16 bases between. The CDR3 is 14 amino acids. The CDR3 sequence: CASSGRTTPAEQYF. The CDR3 DNA reads TGTGCCAGCAGCGGCAGGACAACCCCTGCCGAGCAGTACTTC.

The chain employs TRBV11-3 and TRBJ1-1, with D possibly TRBD1 on 5 matching bases. The CDR3 spans 17 residues. Germline-derived CDR1 and CDR2 are SGHNT and YENEEA. V lost 3 bases, J lost 1 base, and 18 bases lay in between. The CDR3 region is CASSFTQGLAWNTEAFF. In DNA, the CDR3 is TGTGCCAGCAGCTTCACTCAGGGATTGGCGTGGAACACTGAAGCTTTCTTT.

This clone appeared a single time. V gene TRBV6-4 combines with J gene TRBJ2-3, with 7 nucleotides matching TRBD2. Trimming removed 2 bases from V and 4 bases from J; junction bases left unmatched: 3. In germline, CDR1 is MRHNA, CDR2 SNTAGT. This CDR3 region has 14 residues. As DNA, the CDR3 is TGTGCCAGCAGTGACCGGGGAGGGCCAGATACGCAGTATTTT. This sequence encodes CASSDRGGPDTQYF.

This clone occurred a few times. The chain uses TRBV3-1 (or the pseudogene TRBV3-2) and TRBJ2-5; 8 bases are a match to TRBD2. The germline V gene has CDR1 LGHDT and CDR2 YNNKEL (reference sequence). V lost 4 bases to trimming and J lost 7 bases; unmatched junction nucleotides: 2. The CDR3 consists of 12 residues. CDR3 DNA sequence: TGTGCCAGCAGCCCTAGCGGGCGGACCCAGTACTTC. The encoded protein is CASSPSGRTQYF.

This clone was seen a single time. This chain links TRBV5-1 with TRBJ1-2; 7 positions match TRBD1. The CDR3 length is 14 residues. V lost 0 bases to trimming and J lost 2 bases; unmatched junction nucleotides: 1. CDR1 and CDR2 from the germline V gene are SGHRS and YFSETQ. The DNA for the CDR3 is TGCGCCAGCAGCTTGGGGGGACAGAACTATGGCTACACCTTC. It yields the protein CASSLGGQNYGYTF.

The CDR3 DNA reads as TGTGCCAGCAGCCAAGAGCTAGCGGGAGGGCCCAGGGCGGTGAATGAGCAGTTCTTC. Its protein product is CASSQELAGGPRAVNEQFF. The V and J genes are TRBV3-1 (or the pseudogene TRBV3-2) and TRBJ2-1, with 12 bases identical to TRBD2. The CDR3 covers 19 residues. Per germline, CDR1 LGHDT and CDR2 YNNKEL (reference sequence). Trimming took 0 bases from V and 7 from J; bases not matched to a gene: 13.

The V and J genes are TRBV7-9 and TRBJ2-7; D unresolved. The V gene lost 1 base and the J gene lost 0 bases, with 4 bases spanning the gap. This CDR3 has 13 amino acids. Per the germline V gene, CDR1 is SEHNR and CDR2 is FQNEAQ (reference sequence). The CDR3 loop reads CASSLGHSYEQYF. CDR3 DNA: TGTGCCAGCAGCTTAGGGCACTCCTACGAGCAGTACTTC.

As DNA, the CDR3 is TGCAGCGGACCTGGAGCCCAGGGGTCTTGGAACTATGGCTACACCTTC. Amino acids: CSGPGAQGSWNYGYTF. V gene TRBV29-1 combines with J gene TRBJ1-2, with D possibly being TRBD1 (6 bases). The CDR3 contains 16 residues. V lost 7 bases, J lost 2 bases, and 23 bases lay in between. The germline gives CDR1 SQVTM, CDR2 ANQGSEA.

V gene TRBV11-2 combines with J gene TRBJ2-2, with 7 nucleotides matching TRBD1. Germline CDR1 is SGHAT and CDR2 is FQNNGV. The V and J ends lost 5 bases and 5 bases, in that order; junction bases with no gene match: 5. The CDR3 is 14 residues long. CDR3 in amino acids: CASSGRQGTGELFF. In nucleotides, the CDR3 is TGTGCCAGCAGCGGGCGACAGGGTACCGGGGAGCTGTTTTTT.

This clone occurred once. V and J are TRBV7-3 and TRBJ2-1, with 12 bases that match TRBD1. The CDR3 sequence is 17 residues long. Germline CDR1 SGHTA, CDR2 FQGTGA. V was pared by 4 bases and J by 9 bases, with 13 bases of the junction left unmatched. The CDR3 region has the DNA TGTGCCAGCAGCTACCTAACACCGGGACAGGGGGCAGCTGAGCAGTTCTTC. As protein: CASSYLTPGQGAAEQFF. Full variable domain (rest looked up from reference TRBV7-3 and TRBJ2-1): GAGVSQTPSNKVTEKGKYVELRCDPISGHTALYWYRQSLGQGPEFLIYFQGTGAADDSGLPNDRFFAVRPEGSVSTLKIQRTERGDSAVYLCASSYLTPGQGAAEQFFGPGTRLTVL.

J is TRBJ1-5 and V is TRBV28; D remains ambiguous. The CDR3 extends over 12 amino acids. CDR1 is MDHEN, CDR2 SYDVKM, per germline. V lost 8 bases and J lost 6, with 11 bases in between. This CDR3 is CASLQSGQPQHF. CDR3 sequence (DNA): TGTGCCAGCCTCCAATCCGGTCAGCCCCAGCATTTT.

The chain couples TRBV28 to TRBJ2-4; 14 nucleotides line up with TRBD2. This CDR3 is built from 18 residues. V lost 5 bases, J lost 1 base, and 7 bases stayed unmatched. The germline gives CDR1 MDHEN, CDR2 SYDVKM. This chain's CDR3 is CASSQMGLAGVAKNIQYF. DNA of the CDR3: TGTGCCAGCAGTCAAATGGGACTAGCGGGAGTTGCCAAAAACATTCAGTACTTC.

This chain joins TRBV19 and TRBJ2-2, with 14 bases identical to TRBD2. The CDR3 length is 18 residues. The V and J ends lost 6 bases and 2 bases, in that order; junction bases with no gene match: 8. Germline-derived CDR1 and CDR2 are LNHDA and SQIVND (reference sequence). CDR3 in DNA: TGTGCCAGTAGACTTTCGGGACTAGCGGGAGATAACACCGGGGAGCTGTTTTTT. It specifies CASRLSGLAGDNTGELFF.

This clone appeared a few times. This chain uses TRBV7-9 with TRBJ1-3, with a tentative D call TRBD1 (5 bases). The CDR3 runs 16 residues. Germline V lookup: CDR1 SEHNR, CDR2 FQNEAQ (reference sequence). V was shortened by 1 base and J by 4 bases, with 14 bases between the two germline ends. CDR3 sequence: CASSLERGGSGNTIYF. CDR3 DNA sequence: TGTGCCAGCAGCTTAGAGAGGGGAGGCTCCGGAAACACCATATATTTT. Using reference TRBV7-9 and TRBJ1-3 for the parts outside the CDR3, the full variable domain is DTGVSQNPRHKITKRGQNVTFRCDPISEHNRLYWYRQTLGQGPEFLTYFQNEAQLEKSRLLSDRFSAERPKGSFSTLEIQRTEQGDSAMYLCASSLERGGSGNTIYFGEGSWLTVV.

J is TRBJ1-2 and V is TRBV11-3, with 12 bases that match TRBD1. This CDR3 region has 17 residues. Germline V lookup: CDR1 SGHNT, CDR2 YENEEA. J gave up 4 bases and V 5 bases, and 11 bases lay outside the gene matches. DNA for the CDR3: TGTGCCAGCAGCCCCAACGGGGGACAGGGGGCCTTCTATGGCTACACCTTC. As protein: CASSPNGGQGAFYGYTF.

The chain combines TRBV7-3 with TRBJ2-3; the match to TRBD1 covers 10 bases. The CDR3 contains 16 residues. Trimming cost V 5 bases and J 4 bases; bases outside gene matches: 9. CDR1 and CDR2 (germline): SGHTA, FQGTGA. DNA for the CDR3: TGTGCCAGCAGCCTGGGACAGGGGTCCTTGGCAGATACGCAGTATTTT. It yields the protein CASSLGQGSLADTQYF.

This chain links TRBV7-8 with TRBJ2-7; D gene unclear. Trimming took 3 bases from V and 5 from J, leaving 11 bases between them. This CDR3 is built from 13 residues. Per the germline V gene, CDR1 is SGHVS and CDR2 is FQNEAQ. CDR3 sequence: CASSLGPRNEQYF. The CDR3 DNA follows: TGTGCCAGCAGCTTGGGTCCTAGGAACGAGCAGTACTTC.

This clone was recorded once. The chain combines TRBV11-2 with TRBJ1-1; TRBD1 is a possible D gene (5 bases). CDR3 length equals 15 residues. The V gene lost 5 bases and the J gene lost 0 bases, with 13 bases spanning the gap. Per the germline V gene, CDR1 is SGHAT and CDR2 is FQNNGV. The CDR3 sequence is CASSRWGGMNTEAFF. The CDR3 DNA is TGTGCCAGCAGCCGCTGGGGCGGGATGAACACTGAAGCTTTCTTT.

The chain joins TRBV29-1 to TRBJ2-3; the D is unclear. The V end lost 3 bases, the J end lost 4 bases, and 8 bases lay between the germline ends. From germline, CDR1 is SQVTM and CDR2 ANQGSEA. The CDR3 loop spans 12 amino acids. The CDR3 loop is CSVEVAADTQYF. The CDR3 region has the DNA TGCAGCGTTGAGGTAGCAGCAGATACGCAGTATTTT.

The count of this clone is one. The V and J genes are TRBV10-2 and TRBJ2-1; tentative D call: TRBD1 (5 bases). This CDR3 spans 17 amino acids. V lost 6 bases and J lost 2, with 20 bases in between. Germline V gene lookup returns CDR1 WSHSY and CDR2 SAAADI. The CDR3 sequence is CASSALDWTKTYNEQFF. CDR3 DNA sequence: TGCGCCAGCAGCGCCCTCGATTGGACAAAAACCTACAATGAGCAGTTCTTC.

The chain links TRBV5-5 to TRBJ2-2, with a possible D match to TRBD2 (5 bases). With 4 bases removed from V and 3 bases from J, the gap between germline ends came to 16 bases. The germline CDR1 and CDR2 sequences are SGHKS and YYEKEE (reference sequence). This CDR3 has 16 residues. DNA of the CDR3: TGTGCCAGCAGCAAGCCGAGGGCGCGGGACACCGGGGAGCTGTTTTTT. Its protein product is CASSKPRARDTGELFF.